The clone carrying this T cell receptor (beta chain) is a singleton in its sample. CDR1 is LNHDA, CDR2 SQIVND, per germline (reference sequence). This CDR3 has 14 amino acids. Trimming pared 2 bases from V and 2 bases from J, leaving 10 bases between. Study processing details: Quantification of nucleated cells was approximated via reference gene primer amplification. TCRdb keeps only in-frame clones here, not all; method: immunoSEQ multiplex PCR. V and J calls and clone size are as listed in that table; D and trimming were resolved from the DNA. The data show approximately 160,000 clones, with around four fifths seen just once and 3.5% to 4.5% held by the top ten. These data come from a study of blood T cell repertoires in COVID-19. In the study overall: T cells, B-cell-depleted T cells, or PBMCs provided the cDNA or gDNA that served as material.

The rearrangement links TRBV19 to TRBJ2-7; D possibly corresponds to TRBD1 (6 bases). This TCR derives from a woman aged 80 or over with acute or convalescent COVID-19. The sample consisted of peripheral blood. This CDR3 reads CASSIMTGPYEQYF. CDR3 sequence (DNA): TGTGCCAGTAGTATAATGACAGGACCCTACGAGCAGTACTTC.